This entry features one T cell receptor beta chain sequence. Its antigen is currently unknown. The V and J ends lost 5 bases and 0 bases, in that order; junction bases with no gene match: 3. Per germline, CDR1 SGHNT and CDR2 YENEEA. This CDR3 has 14 residues. Data came from immunoSEQ multiplex PCR; TCRdb stores just in-frame clones and leaves some out. The sample has roughly 150,000 clones; more than 85% are singletons. The sample comes from a study of T cell responses to AZD1222 COVID-19 vaccine. Points from the study as a whole: Variant regions that are unmutated are reportedly the target of nearly half of spike-specific TCRs. Only 5 or 6 people who got AZD1222 tested seropositive at baseline. Most donors were white British, females outnumbered males, and clonal diversity was possibly underestimated.

The sequencing here drew on peripheral blood, taken on day 0 of AZD1222 vaccination. The clonotype was recovered from an adult in good health. The chain recombines TRBV11-3 with TRBJ2-5; 7 nucleotides line up with TRBD1. The CDR3 is CASSAQGYQETQYF. The CDR3 DNA follows: TGTGCCAGCAGCGCACAGGGGTACCAAGAGACCCAGTACTTC.